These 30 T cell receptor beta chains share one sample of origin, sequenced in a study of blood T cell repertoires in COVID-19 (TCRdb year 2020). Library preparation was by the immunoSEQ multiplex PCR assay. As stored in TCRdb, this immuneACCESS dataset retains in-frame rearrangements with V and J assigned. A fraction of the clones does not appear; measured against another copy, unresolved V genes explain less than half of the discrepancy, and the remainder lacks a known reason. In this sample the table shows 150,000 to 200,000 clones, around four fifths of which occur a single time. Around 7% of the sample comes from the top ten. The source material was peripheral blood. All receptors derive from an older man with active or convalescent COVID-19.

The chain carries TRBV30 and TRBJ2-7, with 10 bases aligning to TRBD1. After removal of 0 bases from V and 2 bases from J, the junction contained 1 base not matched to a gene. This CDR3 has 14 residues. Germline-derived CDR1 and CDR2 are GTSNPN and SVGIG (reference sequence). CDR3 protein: CAWSVDRGAYEQYF. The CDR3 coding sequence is TGTGCCTGGAGTGTGGACAGGGGGGCCTACGAGCAGTACTTC.

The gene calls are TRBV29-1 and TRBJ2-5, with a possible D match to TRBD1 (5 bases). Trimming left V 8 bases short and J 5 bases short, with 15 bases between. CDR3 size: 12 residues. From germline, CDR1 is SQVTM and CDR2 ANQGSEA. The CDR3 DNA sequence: TGCAGCTCCCGACAGTCGGTTGAGACCCAGTACTTC. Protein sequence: CSSRQSVETQYF.

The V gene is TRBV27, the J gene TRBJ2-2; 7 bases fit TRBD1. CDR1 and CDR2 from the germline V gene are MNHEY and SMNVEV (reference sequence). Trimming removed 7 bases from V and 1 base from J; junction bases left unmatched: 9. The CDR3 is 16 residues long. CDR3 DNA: TGTGCCAGCAAGAGAAAAAGGGGGCAGAACACCGGGGAGCTGTTTTTT. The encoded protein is CASKRKRGQNTGELFF.

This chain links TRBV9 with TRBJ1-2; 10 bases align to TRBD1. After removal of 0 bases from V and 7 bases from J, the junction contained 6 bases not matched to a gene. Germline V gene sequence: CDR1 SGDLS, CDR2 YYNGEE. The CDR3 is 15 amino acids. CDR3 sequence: CASSVEGTGVGGYTF. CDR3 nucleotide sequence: TGTGCCAGCAGCGTAGAAGGGACAGGGGTCGGTGGCTACACCTTC.

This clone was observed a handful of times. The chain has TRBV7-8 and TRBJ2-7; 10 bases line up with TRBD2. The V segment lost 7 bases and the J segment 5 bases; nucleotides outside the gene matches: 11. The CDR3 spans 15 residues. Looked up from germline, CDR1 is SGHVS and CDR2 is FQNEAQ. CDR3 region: CASITPASGSHEQYF. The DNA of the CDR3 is TGTGCCAGCATCACCCCCGCTAGCGGGAGCCACGAGCAGTACTTC.

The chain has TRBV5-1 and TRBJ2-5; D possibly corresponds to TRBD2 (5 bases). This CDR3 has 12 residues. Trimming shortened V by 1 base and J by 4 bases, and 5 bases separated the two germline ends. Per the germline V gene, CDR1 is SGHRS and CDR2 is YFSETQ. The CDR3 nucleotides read TGCGCCAGCAGCTTGCGGGGAGAGACCCAGTACTTC. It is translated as CASSLRGETQYF.

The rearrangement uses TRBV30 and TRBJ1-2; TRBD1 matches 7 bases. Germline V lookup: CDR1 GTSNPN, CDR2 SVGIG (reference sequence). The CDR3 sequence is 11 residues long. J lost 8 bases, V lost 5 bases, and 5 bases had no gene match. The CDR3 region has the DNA TGTGCCTGGGACAGGGAGGACGGCTACACCTTC. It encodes CAWDREDGYTF. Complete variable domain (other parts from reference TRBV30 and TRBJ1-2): SQTIHQWPATLVQPVGSPLSLECTVEGTSNPNLYWYRQAAGRGLQLLFYSVGIGQISSEVPQNLSASRPQDRQFILSSKKLLLSDSGFYLCAWDREDGYTFGSGTRLTVV.

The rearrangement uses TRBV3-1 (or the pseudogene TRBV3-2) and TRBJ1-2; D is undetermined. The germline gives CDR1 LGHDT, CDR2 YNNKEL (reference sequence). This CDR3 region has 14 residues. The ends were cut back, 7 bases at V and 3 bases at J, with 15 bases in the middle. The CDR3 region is CASIVFGRDYGYTF. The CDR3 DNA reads TGTGCCAGCATCGTCTTCGGCCGGGACTATGGCTACACCTTC.

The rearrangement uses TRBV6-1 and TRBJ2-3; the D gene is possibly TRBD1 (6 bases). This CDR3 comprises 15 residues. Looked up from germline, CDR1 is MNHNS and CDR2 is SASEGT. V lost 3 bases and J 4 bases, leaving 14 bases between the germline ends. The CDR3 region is CASSDKGVGPDTQYF. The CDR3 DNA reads TGTGCCAGCAGTGATAAGGGGGTGGGCCCAGATACGCAGTATTTT.

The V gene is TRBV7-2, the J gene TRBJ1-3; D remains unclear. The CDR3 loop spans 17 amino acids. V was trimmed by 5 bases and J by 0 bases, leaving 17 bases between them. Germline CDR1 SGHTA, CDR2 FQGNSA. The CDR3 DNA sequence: TGTGCCAGCAGCCAAGCTTCGAGTGGGCACTCTGGAAACACCATATATTTT. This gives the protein CASSQASSGHSGNTIYF.

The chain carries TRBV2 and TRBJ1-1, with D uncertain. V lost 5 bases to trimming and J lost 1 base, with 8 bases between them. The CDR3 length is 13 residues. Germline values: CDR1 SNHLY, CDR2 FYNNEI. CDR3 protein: CASSFWQNTEAFF. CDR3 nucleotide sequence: TGTGCCAGCAGTTTTTGGCAGAACACTGAAGCTTTCTTT.

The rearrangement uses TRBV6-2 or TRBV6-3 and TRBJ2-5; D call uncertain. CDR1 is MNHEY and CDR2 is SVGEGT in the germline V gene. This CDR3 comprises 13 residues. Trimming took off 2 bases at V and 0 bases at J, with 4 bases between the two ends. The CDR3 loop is CASSYPNQETQYF. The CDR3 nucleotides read TGTGCCAGCAGTTACCCAAACCAAGAGACCCAGTACTTC.

CDR3 region: CASSQGVLETQYF. The CDR3 region has the DNA TGTGCCAGTAGTCAGGGGGTGCTGGAGACCCAGTACTTC. The chain uses TRBV19 and TRBJ2-5, with 7 nucleotides matching TRBD1. CDR1 LNHDA and CDR2 SQIVND come from the germline V gene (reference sequence). With 5 bases clipped from V and 5 bases from J, the junction kept 5 bases outside the gene matches. The CDR3 is made up of 13 amino acids.

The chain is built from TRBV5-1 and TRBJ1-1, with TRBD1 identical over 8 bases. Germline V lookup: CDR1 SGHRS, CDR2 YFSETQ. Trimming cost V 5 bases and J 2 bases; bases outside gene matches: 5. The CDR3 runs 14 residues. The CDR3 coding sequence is TGCGCCAGCAGGGTCGGGACAGGTAACACTGAAGCTTTCTTT. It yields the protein CASRVGTGNTEAFF.

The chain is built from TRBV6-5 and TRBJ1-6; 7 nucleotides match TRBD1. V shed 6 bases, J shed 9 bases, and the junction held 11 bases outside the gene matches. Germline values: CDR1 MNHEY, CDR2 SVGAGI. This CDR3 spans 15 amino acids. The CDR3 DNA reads TGTGCCAGCAGGGACCCGGGCAGGGGGAGTTCACCCCTCCACTTT. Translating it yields CASRDPGRGSSPLHF.

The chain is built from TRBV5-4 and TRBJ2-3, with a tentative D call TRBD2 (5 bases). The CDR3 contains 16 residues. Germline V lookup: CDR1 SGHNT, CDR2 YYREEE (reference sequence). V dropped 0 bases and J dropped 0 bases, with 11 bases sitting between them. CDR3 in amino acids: CASSLDSDTSTDTQYF. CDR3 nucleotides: TGTGCCAGCAGCTTGGATAGCGATACTAGCACAGATACGCAGTATTTT.

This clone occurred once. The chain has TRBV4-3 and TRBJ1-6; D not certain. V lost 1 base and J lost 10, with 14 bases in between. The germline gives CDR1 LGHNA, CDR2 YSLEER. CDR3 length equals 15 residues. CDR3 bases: TGCGCCAGCAGCCAAGGGCAGGCTGATGAGTCACCCCTCCACTTT. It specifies CASSQGQADESPLHF.

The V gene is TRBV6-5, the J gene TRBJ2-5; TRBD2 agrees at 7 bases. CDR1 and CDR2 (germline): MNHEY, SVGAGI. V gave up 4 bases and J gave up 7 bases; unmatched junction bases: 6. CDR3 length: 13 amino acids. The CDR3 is CASSFNPGGTQYF. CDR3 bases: TGTGCCAGCAGTTTTAACCCGGGGGGGACCCAGTACTTC.

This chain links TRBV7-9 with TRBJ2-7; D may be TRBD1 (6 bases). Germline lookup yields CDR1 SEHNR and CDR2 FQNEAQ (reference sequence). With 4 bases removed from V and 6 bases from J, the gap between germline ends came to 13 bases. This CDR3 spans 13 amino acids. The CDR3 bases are TGTGCCAGCAGCTCCCAGGGGAGCAGCGAGCAGTACTTC. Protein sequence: CASSSQGSSEQYF.

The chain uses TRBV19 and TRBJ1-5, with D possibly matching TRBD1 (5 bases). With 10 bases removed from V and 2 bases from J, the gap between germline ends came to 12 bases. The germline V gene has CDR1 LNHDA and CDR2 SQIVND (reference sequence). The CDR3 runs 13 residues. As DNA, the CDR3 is TGTGCCACCGGAGTAGGGGGCAATCAGCCCCAGCATTTT. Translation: CATGVGGNQPQHF.

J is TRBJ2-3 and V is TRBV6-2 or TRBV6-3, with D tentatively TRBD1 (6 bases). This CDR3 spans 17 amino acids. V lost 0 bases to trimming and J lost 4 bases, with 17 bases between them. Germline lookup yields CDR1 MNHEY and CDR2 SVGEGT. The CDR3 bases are TGTGCCAGCAGTTACTCAATGAACAGGGCCGTCGCAGATACGCAGTATTTT. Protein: CASSYSMNRAVADTQYF.

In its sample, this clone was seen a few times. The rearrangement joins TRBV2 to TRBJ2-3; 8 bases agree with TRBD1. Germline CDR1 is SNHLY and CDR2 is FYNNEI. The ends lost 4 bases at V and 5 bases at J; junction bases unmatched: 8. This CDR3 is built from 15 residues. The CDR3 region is CASSGLGQGGDTQYF. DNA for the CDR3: TGTGCCAGCAGTGGATTAGGACAGGGTGGAGATACGCAGTATTTT. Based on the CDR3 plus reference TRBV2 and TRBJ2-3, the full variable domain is EPEVTQTPSHQVTQMGQEVILRCVPISNHLYFYWYRQILGQKVEFLVSFYNNEISEKSEIFDDQFSVERPDGSNFTLKIRSTKLEDSAMYFCASSGLGQGGDTQYFGPGTRLTVL.

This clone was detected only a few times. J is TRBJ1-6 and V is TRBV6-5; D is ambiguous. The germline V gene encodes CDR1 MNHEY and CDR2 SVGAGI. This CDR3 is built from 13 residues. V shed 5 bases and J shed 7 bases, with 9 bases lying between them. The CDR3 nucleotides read TGTGCCAGCAGTACCCCAGGCAATTCACCCCTCCACTTT. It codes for CASSTPGNSPLHF.

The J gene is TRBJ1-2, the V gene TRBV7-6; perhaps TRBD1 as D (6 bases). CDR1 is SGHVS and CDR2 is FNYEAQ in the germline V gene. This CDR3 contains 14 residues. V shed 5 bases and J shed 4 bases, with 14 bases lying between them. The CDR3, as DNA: TGTGCCAGCAGCCCCAATACAGGGTCCTATGGCTACACCTTC. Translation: CASSPNTGSYGYTF.

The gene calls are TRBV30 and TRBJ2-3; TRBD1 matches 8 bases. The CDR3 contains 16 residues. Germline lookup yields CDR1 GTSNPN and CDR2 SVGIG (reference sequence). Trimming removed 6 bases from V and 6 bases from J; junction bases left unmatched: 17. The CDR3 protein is CACQQSRGLIPDTQYF. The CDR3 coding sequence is TGTGCCTGTCAACAGAGCAGGGGGCTTATTCCGGATACGCAGTATTTT.

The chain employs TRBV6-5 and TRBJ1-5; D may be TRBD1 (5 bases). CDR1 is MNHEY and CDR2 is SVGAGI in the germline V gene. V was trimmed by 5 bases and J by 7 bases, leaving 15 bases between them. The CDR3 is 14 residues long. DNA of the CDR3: TGTGCCAGCAGTCCGCCGGGGGGAATCCAGCCCCAGCATTTT. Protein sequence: CASSPPGGIQPQHF.

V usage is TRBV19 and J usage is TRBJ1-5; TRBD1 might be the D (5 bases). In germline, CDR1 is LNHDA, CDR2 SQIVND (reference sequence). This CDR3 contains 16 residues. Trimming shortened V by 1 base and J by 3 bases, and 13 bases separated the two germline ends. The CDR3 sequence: CASSIGAGLFNQPQHF. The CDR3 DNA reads TGTGCCAGTAGTATAGGGGCAGGGCTCTTCAATCAGCCCCAGCATTTT.

CDR3 bases: TGTGCCAGCAGTGAATATGAGGACAGAGGTTACACCTTC. Protein: CASSEYEDRGYTF. The rearrangement uses TRBV25-1 and TRBJ1-2, with D maybe TRBD1 (6 bases). Germline V gene sequence: CDR1 MGHDK, CDR2 SYGVNS. The CDR3 is 13 amino acids. With 0 bases removed from V and 11 bases from J, the gap between germline ends came to 13 bases.

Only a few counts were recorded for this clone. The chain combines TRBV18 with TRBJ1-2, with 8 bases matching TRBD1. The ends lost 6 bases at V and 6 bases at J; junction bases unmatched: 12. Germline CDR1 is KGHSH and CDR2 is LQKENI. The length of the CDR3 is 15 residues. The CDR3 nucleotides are TGTGCCAGCTCGTTAAACGGACAGGGAGTCGATGGCTACACCTTC. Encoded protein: CASSLNGQGVDGYTF.

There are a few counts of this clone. CDR3 residues: CASSVGLISTDTQYF. CDR3 DNA sequence: TGTGCCAGCAGCGTCGGACTAATTAGCACAGATACGCAGTATTTT. This sequence joins TRBV5-6 and TRBJ2-3, with D tentatively TRBD2 (6 bases). The CDR3 has 15 amino acids. In germline, CDR1 is SGHDT, CDR2 YYEEEE. V lost 4 bases, J lost 0 bases, and 12 bases lay in between.